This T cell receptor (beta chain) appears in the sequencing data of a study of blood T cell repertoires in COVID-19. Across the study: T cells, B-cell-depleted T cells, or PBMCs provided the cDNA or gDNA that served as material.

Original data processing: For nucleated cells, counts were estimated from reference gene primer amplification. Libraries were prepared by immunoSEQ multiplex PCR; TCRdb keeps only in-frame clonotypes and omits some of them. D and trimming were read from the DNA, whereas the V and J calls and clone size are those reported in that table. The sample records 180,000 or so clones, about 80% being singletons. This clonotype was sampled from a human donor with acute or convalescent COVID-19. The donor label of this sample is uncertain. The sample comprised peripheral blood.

The CDR3 sequence: CASSLEGGGPMNTEAFF. CDR3 sequence (DNA): TGCGCCAGCAGCTTGGAAGGGGGCGGACCGATGAACACTGAAGCTTTCTTT. This chain links TRBV5-1 with TRBJ1-1, with 7 bases lining up with TRBD1. Germline loops: CDR1 SGHRS, CDR2 YFSETQ. This CDR3 is 17 amino acids long. The V and J ends lost 0 bases and 0 bases, in that order; junction bases with no gene match: 8.